This T cell receptor beta chain was identified in a study of cytomegalovirus exposure and HLA in healthy donors. The CDR3 spans 13 residues. Trimming took 1 base from V and 3 from J, leaving 4 bases between them. The germline gives CDR1 SGHTA, CDR2 FQGNSA. Note on this clone: Antigen: not known.

Study results and limitations: In an earlier analysis, about 87% or about 30%: the productive usage of most TCR beta V segments.

60 Vbeta and 13 Jbeta primers were used in PCR. Libraries were prepared by immunoSEQ multiplex PCR; TCRdb keeps only in-frame clonotypes and omits some of them. The data include 100,000 to 150,000 clones; the top ten clones carry under 2%. This receptor was taken from a woman aged 40 to 50 in good health and CMV-seropositive. The source material was PBMCs. The chain combines TRBV7-2 with TRBJ1-5, with unresolved D. CDR3 protein: CASSLDYNQPQHF. The CDR3, as DNA: TGTGCCAGCAGCTTAGACTACAATCAGCCCCAGCATTTT.